This T cell receptor beta chain was retrieved from a study of blood T cell repertoires in COVID-19. Sequencing was performed with immunoSEQ multiplex PCR; in TCRdb, only in-frame clones are kept and a portion is missing. The data show 85,000 to 95,000 clones, approximately 86% seen once. Sample: peripheral blood. This clonotype was obtained from a woman of 80 years or more with acute or convalescent COVID-19.

CDR3 coding DNA: TGTGCCAGCAGTGAGGTGGGGTTGGGAGGGGAGACTGAAGCTTTCTTT. Its translation: CASSEVGLGGETEAFF. This sequence joins TRBV2 and TRBJ1-1, with TRBD1 as a possible D gene (5 bases). The germline V gene has CDR1 SNHLY and CDR2 FYNNEI. V shed 3 bases and J shed 5 bases, with 19 bases lying between them. CDR3 length: 16 residues.